The clone carrying this T cell receptor (beta chain) has a handful of counts. Its antigen is unknown. The sample comes from a study of cytomegalovirus exposure and HLA in healthy donors. Whole-study findings and limits: A later analysis reportedly found that, within productive TCRs, an Asian-associated ancestry cluster had fewer N-insertions than the mean observed across the approximately 700 donors.

The PCR was carried out with 60 Vbeta primers and 13 Jbeta primers. Profiling relied on immunoSEQ multiplex PCR, and the TCRdb table lists in-frame clones only, not all of them. The sample holds approximately 290,000 clones, over 70% seen once. V lost 4 bases, J lost 3 bases, and 11 bases lay in between. CDR1 is SGHNT, CDR2 YYREEE, per germline (reference sequence). This CDR3 spans 13 amino acids. The receptor comes from a girl aged 2 to 10 in good health and CMV-seronegative. J is TRBJ2-7 and V is TRBV5-4, with no clear D. Sequences were obtained from PBMCs. This CDR3 reads CASSQTGDYEQYF. In nucleotides, the CDR3 is TGTGCCAGCAGCCAGACTGGAGACTACGAGCAGTACTTC.